The 19 T cell receptor beta chains below all came from one sample that was sequenced in a study of regulatory T cells in long-lasting Graves disease. To make TCR beta libraries, researchers used iRepertoire HTBI primers and Arm-PCR of CDR3 regions. MiXCR was run by TCRdb on the multiplex PCR reads, yielding one entry per CDR3 protein. This table holds 530,000 or so distinct CDR3 sequences, about 16% found once. As for time point: newly diagnosed GD, antithyroid drugs for less than 3 months. Making the TCR library involved RNA that had been extracted from PBMCs. The sample was also reused in another study, on T cells in Graves' hyperthyroidism and ophthalmopathy.

The starting material was peripheral blood mononuclear cells (PBMCs), obtained at new diagnosis, from a patient treated with antithyroid drugs. These receptor sequences come from a man aged 18-30 years with Graves disease.

The chain is built from TRBV18 and TRBJ2-7; D is possibly TRBD2 (7 bases). V was trimmed by 3 bases and J by 4 bases, leaving 13 bases between them. Germline CDR1 and CDR2: KGHSH and LQKENI. This CDR3 has 14 amino acids. DNA of the CDR3: TGTGCCAGCTCACCCCCCGGGGGGCGGTACGAGCAGTACTTC. Residues: CASSPPGGRYEQYF.

With respect to this clonotype: A read error may be the cause here, since a much bigger clone is one base away. This chain links TRBV7-3 with TRBJ2-7; tentatively, D is TRBD2 (5 bases). The germline V and J ends were trimmed by 6 bases and 7 bases, with 22 bases remaining between them. Germline CDR1 reads SGHTA; CDR2 reads FQGTGA. This CDR3 is built from 15 residues. The CDR3 sequence is CASSRSGRAGDEQYF. Written as DNA, the CDR3 is TGTGCCAGCAGTCGTAGTGGGCGGGCTGGCGATGAGCAGTACTTC.

In its sample, this clonotype was seen a few times. The V call is TRBV24-1, the J call TRBJ1-2; D remains ambiguous. The germline V gene has CDR1 KGHDR and CDR2 SFDVKD. CDR3 length: 14 residues. The V and J ends lost 3 bases and 7 bases respectively, with 14 bases between them. CDR3 coding DNA: TGTGCCACCAGTGATATGGGTCGGAGCAGTGGCTACACCTTC. Translated, it gives CATSDMGRSSGYTF.

This clonotype came up many times. V and J are TRBV7-2 and TRBJ1-1; no definite D call. The germline gives CDR1 SGHTA, CDR2 FQGNSA. V lost 0 bases and J lost 7, with 15 bases in between. The CDR3 covers 15 residues. CDR3: CASSLAITAPSEAFF. The CDR3 DNA reads as TGTGCCAGCAGCTTAGCGATAACAGCGCCGAGTGAAGCTTTCTTT.

There are many counts of this clonotype. V is TRBV12-3 or TRBV12-4 and J is TRBJ2-7; D is unclear. The CDR3 is 15 amino acids. V was clipped by 5 bases and J by 6 bases, with 20 bases between them. CDR3 DNA: TGTGCCAGCAGTGCGACCGGCACCACTGCCGGCGAGCAGTACTTC. It translates to CASSATGTTAGEQYF.

This clonotype was seen many times. The chain carries TRBV12-3 or TRBV12-4 and TRBJ1-1; a possible D gene is TRBD1 (5 bases). V was shortened by 6 bases and J by 5 bases, with 10 bases between the two germline ends. The CDR3 has 12 amino acids. The CDR3 DNA is TGTGCCAGCAGGGAGGGGTTGACTGAAGCTTTCTTT. Residues: CASREGLTEAFF.

Here the CDR3 reads CASSPSGKETQYF. The CDR3 DNA reads TGTGCCAGCAGTCCTAGCGGGAAAGAGACCCAGTACTTC. The chain is built from TRBV12-3 or TRBV12-4 and TRBJ2-5; 9 positions match TRBD2. The CDR3 consists of 13 residues. J lost 3 bases, V lost 5 bases, and 1 base had no gene match.

J is TRBJ1-2 and V is TRBV3-1; no reliable D call. Germline V gives CDR1 LGHDT, CDR2 YNNKEL (reference sequence). The V gene lost 0 bases and the J gene lost 8 bases, with 7 bases spanning the gap. This CDR3 is 12 amino acids long. CDR3 protein: CASSQDPGGYTF. The CDR3 nucleotides are TGTGCCAGCAGCCAAGATCCGGGAGGCTACACCTTC.

The gene calls are TRBV28 and TRBJ2-3; D is possibly TRBD1 (6 bases). Deletions cut 5 bases from V and 0 bases from J, with 12 bases between. This CDR3 contains 15 residues. From germline, CDR1 is MDHEN and CDR2 SYDVKM. CDR3: CASSLMTGSTDTQYF. The DNA for the CDR3 is TGTGCCAGCAGTCTAATGACAGGTAGCACAGATACGCAGTATTTT.

This clonotype has just a few counts. CDR3 nucleotide sequence: TGCAGCTTATCATATGGGGATACGCAGTATTTT. It encodes CSLSYGDTQYF. The gene calls are TRBV29-1 and TRBJ2-3; D is undetermined. CDR3 length: 11 residues. Germline V gene sequence: CDR1 SQVTM, CDR2 ANQGSEA. The germline V and J ends were trimmed by 8 bases and 6 bases, with 12 bases remaining between them.

The chain carries TRBV19 and TRBJ2-1, with D uncertain. This CDR3 is 14 amino acids long. V was cut by 3 bases and J by 2 bases, with 8 bases left in between. In germline, CDR1 is LNHDA, CDR2 SQIVND (reference sequence). Here the CDR3 reads CASSISDPYNEQFF. The CDR3 nucleotides are TGTGCCAGTAGTATCTCGGACCCCTACAATGAGCAGTTCTTC.

This clonotype was counted only a few times. The chain links TRBV19 to TRBJ1-2; no firm D call. Germline V lookup: CDR1 LNHDA, CDR2 SQIVND (reference sequence). CDR3 size: 12 residues. Trimming took 9 bases from V and 5 from J, leaving 13 bases between them. The CDR3 sequence: CASGRPGYGYTF. The CDR3 coding sequence is TGTGCCAGCGGACGGCCAGGATATGGCTACACCTTC.

The V call is TRBV27, the J call TRBJ1-2, with D uncertain. The CDR3 spans 16 residues. The germline CDR1 and CDR2 sequences are MNHEY and SMNVEV (reference sequence). Trimming pared 0 bases from V and 4 bases from J, leaving 15 bases between. CDR3 coding DNA: TGTGCCAGCAGTTTATCTTGGTCCCAGTTTATCTATGGCTACACCTTC. Amino acid sequence: CASSLSWSQFIYGYTF.

This clonotype was found many times. The rearrangement uses TRBV10-3 and TRBJ1-1; 7 bases line up with TRBD1. Germline loops: CDR1 ENHRY, CDR2 SYGVKD. The V and J ends lost 0 bases and 9 bases, in that order; junction bases with no gene match: 7. This CDR3 region has 14 residues. The CDR3 nucleotides read TGTGCCATCAGTGAGTCGACAGGGAAGGGAAAAGCTTTCTTT. Protein sequence: CAISESTGKGKAFF.

This chain connects TRBV12-5 to TRBJ2-1; D could derive from TRBD1 or TRBD2 (6 bases each). The CDR3 loop spans 15 amino acids. Trimming left V 6 bases short and J 7 bases short, with 19 bases between. Per the germline V gene, CDR1 is LGHNT and CDR2 is FRNRAP. The CDR3 DNA reads as TGTGCTAGTGGCCGGGATGGGGGGCCGGGGAATGAGCAGTTCTTC. It is translated as CASGRDGGPGNEQFF.

The gene calls are TRBV6-2 or TRBV6-3 and TRBJ2-7; a weak D match, TRBD2 (6 bases). The V gene's germline CDR1 is MNHEY and CDR2 SVGEGT. The CDR3 spans 14 residues. The V and J ends lost 6 bases and 0 bases respectively, with 12 bases between them. CDR3 amino acids: CASSVSGDSYEQYF. The CDR3 bases are TGTGCCAGCAGCGTTTCGGGGGACTCCTACGAGCAGTACTTC.

This clonotype appeared many times. This chain uses TRBV20-1 with TRBJ2-3; D is unresolved. Germline CDR1 and CDR2: DFQATT and SNEGSKA (reference sequence). V lost 6 bases and J lost 2, with 9 bases in between. This CDR3 comprises 12 residues. DNA for the CDR3: TGCAGTGCGCGGACCCCCACAGATACGCAGTATTTT. Amino acids: CSARTPTDTQYF.

This clonotype was recorded at least ten times. CDR3 nucleotide sequence: TGTGCCAGCTCACCGCCCACGAGTTACGAGCAGTACTTC. Its protein is CASSPPTSYEQYF. V is TRBV18 and J is TRBJ2-7; D remains unclear. CDR3 length equals 13 residues. Germline V gene data show CDR1 as KGHSH and CDR2 as LQKENI. Between the trimmed V and J ends, which lost 3 bases and 4 bases, there was a span of 10 bases. Based on the CDR3 plus reference TRBV18 and TRBJ2-7, the full variable domain is NAGVMQNPRHLVRRRGQEARLRCSPMKGHSHVYWYRQLPEEGLKFMVYLQKENIIDESGMPKERFSAEFPKEGPSILRIQQVVRGDSAAYFCASSPPTSYEQYFGPGTRLTVT.

The gene calls are TRBV27 and TRBJ1-2; a weak D match, TRBD1 (5 bases). V gave up 8 bases and J gave up 8 bases, with 15 bases separating them. The CDR3 is made up of 12 amino acids. Germline CDR1 is MNHEY and CDR2 is SMNVEV (reference sequence). Here the CDR3 reads CASHTGVPGYTF. DNA of the CDR3: TGTGCCAGCCATACGGGGGTTCCGGGCTACACCTTC.